This entry is about one T cell receptor (beta chain). Its recognized antigen is unknown. No base qualities exist here, and no much larger clone lies one base off it. Patients with autoimmune disease history or receiving systemic immunosuppression were excluded from the trial. Peripheral blood for TCR sequencing was drawn from every dose cohort at baseline, at cycle 4 day 1 and at cycle 7 day 1. Samples were obtained from an open-label, multicenter, first-in-human phase I dose-escalation trial of ivuxolimab. Adults with locally advanced or metastatic melanoma, renal cell, hepatocellular, or head and neck squamous cell carcinoma were enrolled in the trial. Before TCR sequencing, CD4+ T cells and CD8+ T cells were sorted from peripheral blood as separate populations. These data originate in a study of OX40 agonist ivuxolimab in advanced cancers. A note on the overall study: Ivuxolimab was a fully human IgG2 agonistic monoclonal antibody targeting the costimulatory receptor OX40 (CD134). Intravenous ivuxolimab was administered to patients every 2 weeks at six dose levels: 0.01, 0.1, 0.3, 1.5, 3 and 10 mg/kg. Of the 50 or so patients in dose escalation, 19 had hepatocellular carcinoma, about 15 had melanoma, 9 had renal cell carcinoma and 9 had head and neck cancer. In the dose-escalation cohort, about four fifths of patients were male, and the mean age was around 60 years with a range of roughly 23 to 79. Prior anti-PD-1, anti-PD-L1 or anti-CTLA-4 therapy was permitted, and 30% to 50% of dose-escalation patients had received checkpoint inhibitors. Partial responses occurred in three dose-escalation patients: two with cutaneous melanoma and one with hepatocellular carcinoma. Peripheral TCRbeta sequencing was intended to test whether TCR sequence diversity was altered and clonal T-cell expansion was caused by ivuxolimab. The paper covers the monotherapy dose-escalation part of the phase I ivuxolimab trial, which included N ≈ 57 patients.

Between the V and J ends, shortened by 5 bases and 6 bases respectively, the junction contains 12 bases. Its CDR3 holds 13 amino acids, cysteine through phenylalanine. Only CDR3 DNA is held: 39 bases, read in frame from base 1. Per the germline V gene, SGHDT is the CDR1 and YYEEEE is the CDR2. For sequencing of the TCRbeta CDR3 region, genomic DNA was extracted from the sorted cells. The immunoSEQ Assay was used to sequence the TCRbeta CDR3 regions. The table was pulled from immuneACCESS by TCRdb, which kept in-frame rearrangements only. Such tables lose some clones; where checked, under half of the loss comes from unresolved V genes, and the rest has no known cause. This sample comprises about 76,000 clones, 80% to 90% of them detected only once. The ten largest clones add up to less than 6% of the sample. The paper as a whole reports these results and caveats: On average, CD8+ T cells showed more expanded clones than CD4+ T cells after ivuxolimab. Low levels of normalized T-cell clonal expansion were also shown by some nonresponding patients. In partial responders in the 0.1-3.0 mg/kg groups, normalized peripheral clonal expansion was found to be among the lowest, especially among CD8+ T cells. At doses of 0.1 to 3.0 mg/kg, clonal expansion of both CD4+ and CD8+ T cells in blood was seen between baseline and week 6. Which antigens the clonally expanded peripheral T cells were specific for was not determined.

The sample here was CD4+ or CD8+ T cells sorted from blood, taken in a trial of the OX40 agonist ivuxolimab. The V gene is TRBV5-6 and the J gene is TRBJ2-1; the D region possibly corresponds to TRBD1 (5 bases align). The clonotype was recovered from an adult with an advanced solid tumor such as melanoma, head and neck, liver or kidney cancer. The sequenced DNA is TGTGCCAGCAGGCGACAGTTTAGCAATGAGCAGTTCTTC. It is translated as CASRRQFSNEQFF.